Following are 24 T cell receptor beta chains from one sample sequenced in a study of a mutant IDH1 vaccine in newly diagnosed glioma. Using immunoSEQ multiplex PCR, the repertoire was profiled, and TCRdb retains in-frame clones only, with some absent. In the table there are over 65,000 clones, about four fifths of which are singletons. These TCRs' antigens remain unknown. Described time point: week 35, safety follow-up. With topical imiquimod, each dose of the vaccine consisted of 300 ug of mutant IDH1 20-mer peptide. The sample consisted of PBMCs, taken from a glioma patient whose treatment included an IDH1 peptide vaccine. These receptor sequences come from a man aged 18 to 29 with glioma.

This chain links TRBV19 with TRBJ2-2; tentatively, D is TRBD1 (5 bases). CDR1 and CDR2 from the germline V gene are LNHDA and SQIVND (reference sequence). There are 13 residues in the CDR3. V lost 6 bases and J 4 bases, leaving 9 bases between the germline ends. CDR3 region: CASRPTGTGELFF. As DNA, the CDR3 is TGTGCCAGTAGGCCAACAGGCACCGGGGAGCTGTTTTTT.

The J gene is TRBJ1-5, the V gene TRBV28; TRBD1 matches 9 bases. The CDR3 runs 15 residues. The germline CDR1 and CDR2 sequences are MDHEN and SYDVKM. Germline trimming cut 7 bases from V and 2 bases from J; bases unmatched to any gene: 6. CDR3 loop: CASTLTGGGNQPQHF. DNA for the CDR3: TGTGCCAGCACCCTTACAGGGGGCGGCAATCAGCCCCAGCATTTT.

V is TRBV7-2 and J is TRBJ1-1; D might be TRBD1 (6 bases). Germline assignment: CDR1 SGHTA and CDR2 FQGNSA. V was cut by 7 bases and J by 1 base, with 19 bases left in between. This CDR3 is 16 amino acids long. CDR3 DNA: TGTGCCAGCACCGGCCACCCCGCGACAGGGAACACTGAAGCTTTCTTT. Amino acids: CASTGHPATGNTEAFF.

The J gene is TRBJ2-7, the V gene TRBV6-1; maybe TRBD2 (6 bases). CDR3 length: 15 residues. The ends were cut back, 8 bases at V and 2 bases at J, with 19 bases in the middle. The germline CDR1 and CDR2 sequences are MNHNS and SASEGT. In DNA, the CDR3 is TGTGCCAGCGCGTGGGAGGCGCGGGTTGCCTACGAGCAGTACTTC. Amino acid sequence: CASAWEARVAYEQYF.

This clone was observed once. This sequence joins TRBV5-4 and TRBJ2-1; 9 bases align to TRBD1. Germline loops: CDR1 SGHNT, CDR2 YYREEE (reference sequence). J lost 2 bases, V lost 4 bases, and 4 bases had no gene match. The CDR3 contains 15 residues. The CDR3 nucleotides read TGTGCCAGCAGCCCGGGACAGGGCGCCTACAATGAGCAGTTCTTC. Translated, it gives CASSPGQGAYNEQFF.

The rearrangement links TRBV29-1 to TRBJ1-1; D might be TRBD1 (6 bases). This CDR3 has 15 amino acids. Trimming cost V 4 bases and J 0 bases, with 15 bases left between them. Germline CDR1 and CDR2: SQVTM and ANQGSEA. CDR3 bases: TGCAGCGTTGGGAGGGGGACTTACATGAACACTGAAGCTTTCTTT. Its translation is CSVGRGTYMNTEAFF. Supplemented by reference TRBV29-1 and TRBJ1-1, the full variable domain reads SAVISQKPSRDICQRGTSLTIQCQVDSQVTMMFWYRQQPGQSLTLIATANQGSEATYESGFVIDKFPISRPNLTFSTLTVSNMSPEDSSIYLCSVGRGTYMNTEAFFGQGTRLTVV.

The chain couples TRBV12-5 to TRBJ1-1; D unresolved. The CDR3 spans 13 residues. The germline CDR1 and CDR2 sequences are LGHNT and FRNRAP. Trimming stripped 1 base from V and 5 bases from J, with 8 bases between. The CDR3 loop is CASGLGEGTEAFF. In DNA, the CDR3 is TGTGCTAGTGGTTTGGGGGAAGGGACTGAAGCTTTCTTT.

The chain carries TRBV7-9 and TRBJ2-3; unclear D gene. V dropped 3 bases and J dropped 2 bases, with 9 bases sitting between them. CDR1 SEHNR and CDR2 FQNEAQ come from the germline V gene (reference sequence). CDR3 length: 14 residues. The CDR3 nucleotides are TGTGCCAGCAGCTTCGGAACTACCACAGATACGCAGTATTTT. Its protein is CASSFGTTTDTQYF.

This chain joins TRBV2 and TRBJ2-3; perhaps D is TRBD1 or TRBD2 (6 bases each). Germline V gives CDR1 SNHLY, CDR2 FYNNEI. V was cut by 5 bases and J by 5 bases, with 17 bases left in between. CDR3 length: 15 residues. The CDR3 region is CASSKGPRGEDTQYF. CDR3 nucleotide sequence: TGTGCCAGCAGTAAGGGCCCAAGGGGGGAAGATACGCAGTATTTT.

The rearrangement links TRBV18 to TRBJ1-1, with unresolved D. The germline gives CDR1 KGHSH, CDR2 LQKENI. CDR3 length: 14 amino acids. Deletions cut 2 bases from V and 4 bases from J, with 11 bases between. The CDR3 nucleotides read TGTGCCAGCTCACCAAACCCCTGGGGCACTGAAGCTTTCTTT. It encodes CASSPNPWGTEAFF.

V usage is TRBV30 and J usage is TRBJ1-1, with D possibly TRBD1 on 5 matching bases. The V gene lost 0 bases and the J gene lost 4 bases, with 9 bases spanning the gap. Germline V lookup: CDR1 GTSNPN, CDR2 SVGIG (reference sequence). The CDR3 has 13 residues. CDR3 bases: TGTGCCTGGAGTGTGGGGGGTCCCACTGAAGCTTTCTTT. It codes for CAWSVGGPTEAFF. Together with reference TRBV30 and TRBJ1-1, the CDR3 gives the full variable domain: SQTIHQWPATLVQPVGSPLSLECTVEGTSNPNLYWYRQAAGRGLQLLFYSVGIGQISSEVPQNLSASRPQDRQFILSSKKLLLSDSGFYLCAWSVGGPTEAFFGQGTRLTVV.

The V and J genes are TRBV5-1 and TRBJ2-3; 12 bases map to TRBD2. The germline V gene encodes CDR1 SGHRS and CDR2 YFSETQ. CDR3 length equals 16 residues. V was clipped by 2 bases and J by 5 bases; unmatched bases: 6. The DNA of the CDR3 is TGCGCCAGCAGCTTAACTAGCGGGGGGAACATAGATACGCAGTATTTT. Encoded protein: CASSLTSGGNIDTQYF.

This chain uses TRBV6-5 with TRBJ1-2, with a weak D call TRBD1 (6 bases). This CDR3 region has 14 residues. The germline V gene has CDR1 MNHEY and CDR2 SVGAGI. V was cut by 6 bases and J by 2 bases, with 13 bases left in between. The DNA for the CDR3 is TGTGCCAGCAGAAGACAGGAGACCAACTATGGCTACACCTTC. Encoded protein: CASRRQETNYGYTF.

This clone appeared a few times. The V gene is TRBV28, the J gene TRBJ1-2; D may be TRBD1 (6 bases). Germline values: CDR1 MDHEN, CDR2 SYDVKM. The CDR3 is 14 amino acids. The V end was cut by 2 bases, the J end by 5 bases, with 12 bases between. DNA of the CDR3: TGTGCCAGCAGTTTAAGCGGCAGGGGTTATGGCTACACCTTC. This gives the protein CASSLSGRGYGYTF.

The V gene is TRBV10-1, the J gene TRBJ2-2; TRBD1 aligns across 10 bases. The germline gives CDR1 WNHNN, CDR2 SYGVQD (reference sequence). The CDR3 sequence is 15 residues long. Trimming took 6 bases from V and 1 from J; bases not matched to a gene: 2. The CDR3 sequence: CASRWDRGNTGELFF. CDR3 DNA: TGCGCCAGCAGGTGGGACAGGGGGAACACCGGGGAGCTGTTTTTT.

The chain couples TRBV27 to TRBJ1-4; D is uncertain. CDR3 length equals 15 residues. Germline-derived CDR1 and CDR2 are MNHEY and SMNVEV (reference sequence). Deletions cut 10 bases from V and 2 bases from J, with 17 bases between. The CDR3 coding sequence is TGTGCCACCCCCCCGCGGCGGCACACTAATGAAAAACTGTTTTTT. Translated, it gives CATPPRRHTNEKLFF.

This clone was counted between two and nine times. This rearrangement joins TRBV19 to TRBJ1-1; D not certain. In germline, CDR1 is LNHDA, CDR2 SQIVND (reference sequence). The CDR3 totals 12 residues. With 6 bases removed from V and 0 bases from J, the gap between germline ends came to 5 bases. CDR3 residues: CASSGMNTEAFF. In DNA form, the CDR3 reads TGTGCCAGTAGCGGGATGAACACTGAAGCTTTCTTT.

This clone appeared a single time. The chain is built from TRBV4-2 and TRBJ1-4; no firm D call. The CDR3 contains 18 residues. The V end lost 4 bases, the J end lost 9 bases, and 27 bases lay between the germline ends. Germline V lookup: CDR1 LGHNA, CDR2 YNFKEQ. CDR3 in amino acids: CASSPPGVVSALMKKLFF. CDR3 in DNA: TGTGCCAGCAGCCCCCCCGGGGTTGTTTCTGCTTTAATGAAAAAACTGTTTTTT.

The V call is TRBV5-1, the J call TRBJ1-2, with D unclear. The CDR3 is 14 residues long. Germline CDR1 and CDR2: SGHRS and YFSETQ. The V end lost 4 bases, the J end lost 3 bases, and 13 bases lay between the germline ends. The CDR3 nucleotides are TGCGCCAGCAGCCCCCGGCTAGTCGACTATGGCTACACCTTC. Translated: CASSPRLVDYGYTF. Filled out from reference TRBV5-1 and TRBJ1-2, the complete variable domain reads KAGVTQTPRYLIKTRGQQVTLSCSPISGHRSVSWYQQTPGQGLQFLFEYFSETQRNKGNFPGRFSGRQFSNSRSEMNVSTLELGDSALYLCASSPRLVDYGYTFGSGTRLTVV.

Here the CDR3 reads CASSSSAGGAYEQYF. In nucleotides, the CDR3 is TGTGCCAGCAGCTCCTCGGCGGGGGGAGCCTACGAGCAGTACTTC. The chain uses TRBV5-4 and TRBJ2-7, with TRBD2 matching 8 bases. CDR1 and CDR2 from the germline V gene are SGHNT and YYREEE (reference sequence). This CDR3 comprises 15 residues. Unmatched junction bases numbered 7, after V lost 3 bases and J lost 2 bases.

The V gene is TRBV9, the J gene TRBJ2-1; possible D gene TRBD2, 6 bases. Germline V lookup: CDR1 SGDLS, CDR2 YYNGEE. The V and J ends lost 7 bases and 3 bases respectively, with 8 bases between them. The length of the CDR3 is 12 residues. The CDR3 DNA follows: TGTGCCAGCGGCGGGGACTACAATGAGCAGTTCTTC. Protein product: CASGGDYNEQFF.

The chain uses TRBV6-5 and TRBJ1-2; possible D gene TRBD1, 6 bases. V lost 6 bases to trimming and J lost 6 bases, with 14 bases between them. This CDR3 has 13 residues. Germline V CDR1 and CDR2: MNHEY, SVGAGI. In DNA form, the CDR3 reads TGTGCCAGCAGGGAGGGGGTCGGCGATGGCTACACCTTC. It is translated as CASREGVGDGYTF.

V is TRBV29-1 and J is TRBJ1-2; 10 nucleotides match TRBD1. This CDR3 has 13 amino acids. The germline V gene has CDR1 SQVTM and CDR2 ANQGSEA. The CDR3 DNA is TGCAGGGTGGGGGACAGGGGCGTCGATGGCTACACCTTC. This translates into CRVGDRGVDGYTF.

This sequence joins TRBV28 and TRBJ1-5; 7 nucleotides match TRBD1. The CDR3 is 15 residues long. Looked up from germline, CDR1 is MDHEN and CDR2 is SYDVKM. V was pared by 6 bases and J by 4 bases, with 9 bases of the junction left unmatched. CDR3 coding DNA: TGTGCCAGCAGAAAAGGGGACAGAGCAAATCAGCCCCAGCATTTT. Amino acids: CASRKGDRANQPQHF.